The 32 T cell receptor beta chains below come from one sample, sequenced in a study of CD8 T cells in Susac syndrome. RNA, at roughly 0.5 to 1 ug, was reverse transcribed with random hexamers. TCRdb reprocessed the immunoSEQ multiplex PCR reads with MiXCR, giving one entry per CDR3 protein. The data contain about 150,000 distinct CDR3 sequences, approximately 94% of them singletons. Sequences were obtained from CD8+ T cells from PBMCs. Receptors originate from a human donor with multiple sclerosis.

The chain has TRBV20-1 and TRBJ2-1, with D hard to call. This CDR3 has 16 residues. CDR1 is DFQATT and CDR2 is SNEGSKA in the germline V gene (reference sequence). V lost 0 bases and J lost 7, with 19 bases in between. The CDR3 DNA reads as TGCAGTGCTAGAGATCCCTTACAGATCAACCGGAATGAGCAGTTCTTC. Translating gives CSARDPLQINRNEQFF.

Here the CDR3 reads CASSSLRQEPTDTQYF. CDR3 DNA sequence: TGTGCCAGCAGCTCCCTCAGGCAGGAGCCCACAGATACGCAGTATTTT. V usage is TRBV7-3 and J usage is TRBJ2-3, with D unresolved. V was trimmed by 4 bases and J by 2 bases, leaving 16 bases between them. Germline CDR1 SGHTA, CDR2 FQGTGA. This CDR3 region has 16 residues.

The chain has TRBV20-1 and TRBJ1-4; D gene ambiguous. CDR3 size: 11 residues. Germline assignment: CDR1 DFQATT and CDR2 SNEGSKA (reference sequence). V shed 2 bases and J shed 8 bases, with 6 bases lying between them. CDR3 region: CSARLGEKLFF. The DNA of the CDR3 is TGCAGTGCTAGACTAGGGGAAAAACTGTTTTTT.

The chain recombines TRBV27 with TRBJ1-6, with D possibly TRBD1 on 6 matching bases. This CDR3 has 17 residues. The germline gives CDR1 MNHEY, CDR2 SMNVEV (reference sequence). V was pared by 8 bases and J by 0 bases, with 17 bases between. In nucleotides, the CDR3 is TGTGCCAGCCGGACCGGGGGCTCAAGCTCCTATAATTCACCCCTCCACTTT. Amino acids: CASRTGGSSSYNSPLHF.

The CDR3 sequence: CASGPGTNTGELFF. The CDR3 nucleotides read TGTGCCAGCGGTCCGGGGACGAACACCGGGGAGCTGTTTTTT. This chain connects TRBV25-1 to TRBJ2-2; TRBD2 is a possible D gene (5 bases). Trimming cost V 8 bases and J 0 bases, with 10 bases left between them. Germline CDR1 MGHDK, CDR2 SYGVNS. The CDR3 length is 14 residues.

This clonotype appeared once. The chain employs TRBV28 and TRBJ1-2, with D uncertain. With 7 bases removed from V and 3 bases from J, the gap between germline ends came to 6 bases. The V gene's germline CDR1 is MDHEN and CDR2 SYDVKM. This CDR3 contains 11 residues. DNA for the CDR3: TGTGCCAGCACCGAGGACTATGGCTACACCTTC. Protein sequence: CASTEDYGYTF.

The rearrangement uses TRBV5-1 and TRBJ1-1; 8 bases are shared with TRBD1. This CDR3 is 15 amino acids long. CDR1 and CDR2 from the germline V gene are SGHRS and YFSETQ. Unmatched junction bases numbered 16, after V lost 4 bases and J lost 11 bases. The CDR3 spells CASSLRQGTPTDAFF. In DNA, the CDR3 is TGCGCCAGCAGCCTCCGACAGGGGACTCCTACGGACGCTTTCTTT.

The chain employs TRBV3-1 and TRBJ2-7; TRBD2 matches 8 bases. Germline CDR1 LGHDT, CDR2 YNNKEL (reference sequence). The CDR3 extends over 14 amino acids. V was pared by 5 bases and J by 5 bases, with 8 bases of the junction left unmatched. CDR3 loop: CASSSGTRENEQYF. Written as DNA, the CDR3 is TGTGCCAGCAGCTCCGGGACTAGAGAGAACGAGCAGTACTTC.

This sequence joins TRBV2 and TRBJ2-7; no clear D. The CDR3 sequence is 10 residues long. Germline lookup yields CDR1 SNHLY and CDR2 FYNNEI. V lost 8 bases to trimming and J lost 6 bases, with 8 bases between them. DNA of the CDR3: TGTGCCAGCTGGGGAACCGAGCAGTACTTC. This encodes CASWGTEQYF. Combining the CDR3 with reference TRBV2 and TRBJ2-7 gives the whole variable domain EPEVTQTPSHQVTQMGQEVILRCVPISNHLYFYWYRQILGQKVEFLVSFYNNEISEKSEIFDDQFSVERPDGSNFTLKIRSTKLEDSAMYFCASWGTEQYFGPGTRLTVT.

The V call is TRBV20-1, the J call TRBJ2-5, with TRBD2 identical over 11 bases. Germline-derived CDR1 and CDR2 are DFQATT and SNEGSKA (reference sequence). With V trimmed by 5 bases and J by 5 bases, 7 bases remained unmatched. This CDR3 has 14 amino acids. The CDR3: CSAPESSGGETQYF. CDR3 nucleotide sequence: TGCAGTGCTCCCGAGTCTAGCGGGGGGGAGACCCAGTACTTC.

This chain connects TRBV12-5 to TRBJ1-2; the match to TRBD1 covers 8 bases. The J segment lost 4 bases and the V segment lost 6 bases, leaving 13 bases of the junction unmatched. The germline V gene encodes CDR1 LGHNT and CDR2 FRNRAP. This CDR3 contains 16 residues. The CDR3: CASGLPPTGVGYGYTF. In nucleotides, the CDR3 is TGTGCTAGTGGCCTTCCCCCGACAGGGGTCGGCTATGGCTACACCTTC.

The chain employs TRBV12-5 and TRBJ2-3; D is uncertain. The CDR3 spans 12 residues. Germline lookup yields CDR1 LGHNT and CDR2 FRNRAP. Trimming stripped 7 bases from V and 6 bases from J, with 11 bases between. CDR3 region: CASASSRDTQYF. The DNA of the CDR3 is TGTGCTAGTGCCTCCAGTCGGGATACGCAGTATTTT.

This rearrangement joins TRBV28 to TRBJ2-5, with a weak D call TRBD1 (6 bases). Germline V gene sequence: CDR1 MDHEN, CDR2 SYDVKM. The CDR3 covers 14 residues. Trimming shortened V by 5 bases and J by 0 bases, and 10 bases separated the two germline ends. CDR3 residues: CASSHDRNQETQYF. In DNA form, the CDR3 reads TGTGCCAGCAGTCATGACAGGAACCAAGAGACCCAGTACTTC.

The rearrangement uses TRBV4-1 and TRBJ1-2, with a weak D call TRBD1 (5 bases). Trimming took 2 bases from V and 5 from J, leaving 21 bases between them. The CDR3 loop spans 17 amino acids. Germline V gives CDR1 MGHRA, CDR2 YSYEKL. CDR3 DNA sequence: TGCGCCAGCAGCCAATCCCAGGGAGGTTCCCCACTATATGGCTACACCTTC. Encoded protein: CASSQSQGGSPLYGYTF.

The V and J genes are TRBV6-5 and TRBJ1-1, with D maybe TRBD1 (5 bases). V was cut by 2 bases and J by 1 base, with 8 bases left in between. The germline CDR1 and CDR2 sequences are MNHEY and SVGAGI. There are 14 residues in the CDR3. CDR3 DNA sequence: TGTGCCAGCAGTTACCGGGACGGGAACACTGAAGCTTTCTTT. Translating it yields CASSYRDGNTEAFF.

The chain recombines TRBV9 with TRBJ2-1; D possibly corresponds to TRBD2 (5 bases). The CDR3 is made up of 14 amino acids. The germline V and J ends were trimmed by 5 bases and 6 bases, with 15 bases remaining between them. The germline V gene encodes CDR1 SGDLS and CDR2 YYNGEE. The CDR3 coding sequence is TGTGCCAGCAGGAGTGACGGGGTGCGCAATGAGCAGTTCTTC. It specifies CASRSDGVRNEQFF.

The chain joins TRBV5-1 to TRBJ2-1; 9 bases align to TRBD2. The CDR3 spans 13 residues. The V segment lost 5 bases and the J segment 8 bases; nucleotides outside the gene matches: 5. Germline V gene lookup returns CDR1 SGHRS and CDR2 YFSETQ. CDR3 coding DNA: TGCGCCAGCAGTGTTGGACTAGCGTATGAGCAGTTCTTC. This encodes CASSVGLAYEQFF.

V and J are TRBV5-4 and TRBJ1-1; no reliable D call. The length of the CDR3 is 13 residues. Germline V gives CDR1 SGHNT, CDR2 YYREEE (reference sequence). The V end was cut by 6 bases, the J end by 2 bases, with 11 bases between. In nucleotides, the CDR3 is TGTGCCAGCAACACTCTCGCAAACACTGAAGCTTTCTTT. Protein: CASNTLANTEAFF. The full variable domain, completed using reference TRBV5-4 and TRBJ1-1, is ETGVTQSPTHLIKTRGQQVTLRCSSQSGHNTVSWYQQALGQGPQFIFQYYREEENGRGNFPPRFSGLQFPNYSSELNVNALELDDSALYLCASNTLANTEAFFGQGTRLTVV.

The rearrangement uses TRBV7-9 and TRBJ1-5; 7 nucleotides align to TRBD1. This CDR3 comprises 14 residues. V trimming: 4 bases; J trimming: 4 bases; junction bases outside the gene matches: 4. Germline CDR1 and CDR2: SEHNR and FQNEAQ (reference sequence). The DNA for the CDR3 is TGTGCCAGCAGCTCCCAGGACAGGAATCAGCCCCAGCATTTT. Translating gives CASSSQDRNQPQHF.

Written as DNA, the CDR3 is TGTGCCAGCAGCGGAAACCAGGGGGCCACAGATACGCAGTATTTT. Translated, it gives CASSGNQGATDTQYF. The V gene is TRBV7-9, the J gene TRBJ2-3; 8 nucleotides align to TRBD1. The CDR3 runs 15 residues. The V segment lost 5 bases and the J segment 2 bases; nucleotides outside the gene matches: 6. Germline values: CDR1 SEHNR, CDR2 FQNEAQ (reference sequence).

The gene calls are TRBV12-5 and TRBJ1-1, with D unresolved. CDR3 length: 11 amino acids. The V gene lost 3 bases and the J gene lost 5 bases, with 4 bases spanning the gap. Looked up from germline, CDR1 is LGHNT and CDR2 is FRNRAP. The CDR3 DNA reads TGTGCTAGTGGTTTTGGTACTGAAGCTTTCTTT. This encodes CASGFGTEAFF. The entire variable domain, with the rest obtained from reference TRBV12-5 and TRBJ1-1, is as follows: DARVTQTPRHKVTEMGQEVTMRCQPILGHNTVFWYRQTMMQGLELLAYFRNRAPLDDSGMPKDRFSAEMPDATLATLKIQPSEPRDSAVYFCASGFGTEAFFGQGTRLTVV.

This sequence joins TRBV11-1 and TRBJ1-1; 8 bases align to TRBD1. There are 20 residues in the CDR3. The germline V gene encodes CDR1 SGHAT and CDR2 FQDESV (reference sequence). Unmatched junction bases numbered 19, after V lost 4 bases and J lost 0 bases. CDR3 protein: CASSSPQGAGEVPMNTEAFF. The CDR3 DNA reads TGTGCCAGCAGCTCCCCCCAGGGGGCGGGGGAAGTACCCATGAACACTGAAGCTTTCTTT.

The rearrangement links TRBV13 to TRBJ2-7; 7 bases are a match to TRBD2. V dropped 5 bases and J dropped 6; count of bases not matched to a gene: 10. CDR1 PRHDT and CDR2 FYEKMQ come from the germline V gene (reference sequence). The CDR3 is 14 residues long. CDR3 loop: CASSRRGSFSEQYF. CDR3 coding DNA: TGTGCCAGCAGCAGGCGGGGGTCCTTTAGCGAGCAGTACTTC.

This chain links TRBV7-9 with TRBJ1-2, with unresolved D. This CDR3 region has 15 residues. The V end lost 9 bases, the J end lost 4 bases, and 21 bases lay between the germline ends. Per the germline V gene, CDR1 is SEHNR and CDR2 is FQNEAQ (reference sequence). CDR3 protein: CASDLPAQTFYGYTF. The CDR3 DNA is TGTGCCAGTGACCTTCCGGCACAGACTTTCTATGGCTACACCTTC.

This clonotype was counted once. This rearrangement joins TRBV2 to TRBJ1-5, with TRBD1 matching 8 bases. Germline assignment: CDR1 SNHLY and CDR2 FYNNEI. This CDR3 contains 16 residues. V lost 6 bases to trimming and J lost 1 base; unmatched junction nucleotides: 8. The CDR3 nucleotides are TGTGCCAGCAGCCCCGGGACAGGCGGGAGCAATCAGCCCCAGCATTTT. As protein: CASSPGTGGSNQPQHF.

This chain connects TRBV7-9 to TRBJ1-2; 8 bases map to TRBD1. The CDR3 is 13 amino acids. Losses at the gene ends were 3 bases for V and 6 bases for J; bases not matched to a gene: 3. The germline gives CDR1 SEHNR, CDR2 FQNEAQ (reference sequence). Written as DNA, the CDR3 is TGTGCCAGCAGCTTGGACAGGGTGGATGGCTACACCTTC. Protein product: CASSLDRVDGYTF.

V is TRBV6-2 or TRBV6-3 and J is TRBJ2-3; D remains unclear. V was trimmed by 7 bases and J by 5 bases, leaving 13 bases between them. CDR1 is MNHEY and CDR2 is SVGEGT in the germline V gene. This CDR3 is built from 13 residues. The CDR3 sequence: CASTEGWGDTQYF. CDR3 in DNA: TGTGCCAGCACCGAAGGGTGGGGAGATACGCAGTATTTT.

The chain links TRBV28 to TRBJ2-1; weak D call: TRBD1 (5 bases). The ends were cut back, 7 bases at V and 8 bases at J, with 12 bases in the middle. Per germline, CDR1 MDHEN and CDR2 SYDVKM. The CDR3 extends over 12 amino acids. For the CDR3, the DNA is TGTGCCAGCACCGGTGGGGCGGATGAGCAGTTCTTC. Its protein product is CASTGGADEQFF.

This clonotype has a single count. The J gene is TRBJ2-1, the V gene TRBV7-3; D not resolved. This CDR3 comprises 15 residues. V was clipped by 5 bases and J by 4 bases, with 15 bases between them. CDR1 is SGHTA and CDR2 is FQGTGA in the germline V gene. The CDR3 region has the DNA TGTGCCAGCAGCCTAGGTAACCGACCGTACAATGAGCAGTTCTTC. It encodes CASSLGNRPYNEQFF.

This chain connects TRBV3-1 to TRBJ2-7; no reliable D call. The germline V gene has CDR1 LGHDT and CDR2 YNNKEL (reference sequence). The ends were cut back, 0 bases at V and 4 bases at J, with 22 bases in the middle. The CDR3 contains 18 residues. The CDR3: CASSQDNNRATFGYEQYF. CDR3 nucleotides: TGTGCCAGCAGCCAAGATAACAACCGAGCAACCTTTGGGTACGAGCAGTACTTC.

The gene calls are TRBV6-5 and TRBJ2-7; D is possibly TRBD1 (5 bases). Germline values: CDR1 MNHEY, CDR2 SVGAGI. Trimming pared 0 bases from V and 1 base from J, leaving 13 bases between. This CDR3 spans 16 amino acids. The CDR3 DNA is TGTGCCAGCAGTTACTCGTGGGGCGAGGCGTCCTACGAGCAGTACTTC. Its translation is CASSYSWGEASYEQYF.

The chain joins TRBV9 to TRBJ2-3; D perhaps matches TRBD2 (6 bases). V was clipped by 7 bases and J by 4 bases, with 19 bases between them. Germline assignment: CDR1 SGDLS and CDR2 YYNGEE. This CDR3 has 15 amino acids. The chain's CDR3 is CASGEEGRRADTQYF. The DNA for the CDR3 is TGTGCCAGCGGGGAGGAGGGGAGGAGGGCAGATACGCAGTATTTT.